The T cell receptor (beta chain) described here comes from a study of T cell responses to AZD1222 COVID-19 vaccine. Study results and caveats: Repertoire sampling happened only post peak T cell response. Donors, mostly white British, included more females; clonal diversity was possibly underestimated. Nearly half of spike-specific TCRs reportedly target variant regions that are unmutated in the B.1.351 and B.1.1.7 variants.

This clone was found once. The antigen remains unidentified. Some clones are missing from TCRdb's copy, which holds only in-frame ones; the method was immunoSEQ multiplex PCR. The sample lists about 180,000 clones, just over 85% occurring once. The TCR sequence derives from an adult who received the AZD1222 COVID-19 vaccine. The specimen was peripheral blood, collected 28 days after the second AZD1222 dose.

CDR3 sequence reads: CASSLAGRSSTDTQYF. CDR3 DNA sequence: TGTGCCAGCAGCTTGGCCGGCCGGTCTAGCACAGATACGCAGTATTTT. This chain joins TRBV5-8 and TRBJ2-3, with D hard to call. Between the trimmed V and J ends, which lost 0 bases and 0 bases, there was a span of 11 bases. The CDR3 length is 16 residues. In germline, CDR1 is SGHTS, CDR2 YDEGEE.